This TCR beta chain was identified during a study of T cell clonality in common variable immunodeficiency. This clone was counted ten times or more. What it recognizes is unknown. The read gets to within 3 residues of the CDR3 end, and the germline J gene fills in the rest. Assay: immunoSEQ multiplex PCR; the TCRdb copy retains only in-frame clones and omits some. Found here are about 42,000 clones, no singletons; the ten largest cover approximately 5.5%. Overall study findings and caveats: CVID subjects shared fewer TCRbeta clones than healthy controls did. In common variable immunodeficiency, TCR beta chains reportedly carried fewer deletions and N-nucleotide insertions.

Trimming shortened V by 2 bases and J by 0 bases, and 8 bases separated the two germline ends. This CDR3 is 16 amino acids long. CDR1 is KGHSH, CDR2 LQKENI, per germline. This TCR was recovered from a human donor with common variable immunodeficiency. This sequence joins TRBV18 and TRBJ2-6; D ambiguous. The specimen sequenced was peripheral blood mononuclear cells. The CDR3: CASSPFRFSGANVLTF. The sequenced part of the CDR3 DNA is TGTGCCAGCTCACCATTCAGGTTCTCTGGGGCCAACGTC.